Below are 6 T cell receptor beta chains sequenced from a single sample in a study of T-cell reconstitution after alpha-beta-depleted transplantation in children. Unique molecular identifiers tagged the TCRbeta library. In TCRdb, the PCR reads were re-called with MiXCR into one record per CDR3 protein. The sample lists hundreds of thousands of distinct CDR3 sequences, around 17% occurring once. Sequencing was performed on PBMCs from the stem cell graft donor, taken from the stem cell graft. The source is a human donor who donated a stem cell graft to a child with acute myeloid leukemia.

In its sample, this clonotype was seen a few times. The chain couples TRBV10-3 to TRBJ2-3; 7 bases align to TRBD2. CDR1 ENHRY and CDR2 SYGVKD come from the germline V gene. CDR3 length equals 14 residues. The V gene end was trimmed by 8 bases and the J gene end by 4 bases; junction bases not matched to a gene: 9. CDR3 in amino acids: CAIRGQGGPDTQYF. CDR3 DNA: TGTGCCATCCGCGGGCAGGGAGGGCCAGATACGCAGTATTTT.

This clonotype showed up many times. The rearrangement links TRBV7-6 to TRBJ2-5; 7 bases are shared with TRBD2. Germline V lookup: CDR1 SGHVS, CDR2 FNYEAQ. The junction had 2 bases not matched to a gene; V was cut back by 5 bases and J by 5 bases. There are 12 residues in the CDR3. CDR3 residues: CASSKLAETQYF. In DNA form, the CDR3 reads TGTGCCAGCAGCAAACTAGCGGAGACCCAGTACTTC.

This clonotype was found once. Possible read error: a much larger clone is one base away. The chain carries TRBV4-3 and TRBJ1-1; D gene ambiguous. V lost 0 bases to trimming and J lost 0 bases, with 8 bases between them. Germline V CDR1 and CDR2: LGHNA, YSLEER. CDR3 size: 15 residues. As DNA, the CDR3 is TGCGCCAGCAGCCAAGATCGGGCTTTGAACACTGAAGCTTTCTTT. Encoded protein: CASSQDRALNTEAFF.

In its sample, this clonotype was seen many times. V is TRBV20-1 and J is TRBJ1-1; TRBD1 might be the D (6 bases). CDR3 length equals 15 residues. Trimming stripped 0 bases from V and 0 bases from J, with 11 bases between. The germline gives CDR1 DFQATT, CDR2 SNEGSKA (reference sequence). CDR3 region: CSARDRGSMNTEAFF. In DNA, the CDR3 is TGCAGTGCTAGAGACAGGGGCTCCATGAACACTGAAGCTTTCTTT.

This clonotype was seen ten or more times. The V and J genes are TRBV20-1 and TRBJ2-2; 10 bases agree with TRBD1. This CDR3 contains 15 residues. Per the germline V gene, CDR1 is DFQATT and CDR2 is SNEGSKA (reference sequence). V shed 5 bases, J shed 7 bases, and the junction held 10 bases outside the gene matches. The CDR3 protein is CSAFPGTGVVGELFF. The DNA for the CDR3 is TGCAGTGCTTTTCCAGGGACAGGGGTGGTCGGGGAGCTGTTTTTT.

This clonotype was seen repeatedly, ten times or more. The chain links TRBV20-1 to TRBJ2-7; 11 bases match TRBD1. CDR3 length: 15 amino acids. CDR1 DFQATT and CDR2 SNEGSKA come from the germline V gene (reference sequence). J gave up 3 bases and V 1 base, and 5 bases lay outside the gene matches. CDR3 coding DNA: TGCAGTGCTAGAGGGCTGGGACAGGGGGTCTACGAGCAGTACTTC. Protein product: CSARGLGQGVYEQYF.